One sample yielded the 6 T cell receptor beta chains listed below, sequenced in a study of cytomegalovirus exposure and HLA in healthy donors. Primers included in the PCR were 60 Vbeta and 13 Jbeta primers. Assay: immunoSEQ multiplex PCR; the TCRdb copy retains only in-frame clones and omits some. The data hold around 150,000 clones, with approximately 80% observed a single time. Sequenced input: PBMCs. The receptors were gathered from a man aged 30-40 years in good health and CMV-seronegative.

This chain connects TRBV29-1 to TRBJ2-5; D unclear. There are 8 residues in the CDR3. Looked up from germline, CDR1 is SQVTM and CDR2 is ANQGSEA. V was pared by 4 bases and J by 9 bases, with 3 bases between. The CDR3 is CSVGPQYF. Written as DNA, the CDR3 is TGCAGCGTTGGGCCCCAGTACTTC.

This chain links TRBV27 with TRBJ2-6; D uncertain. V was pared by 8 bases and J by 4 bases, with 6 bases between. CDR3 length: 12 amino acids. Germline V gene sequence: CDR1 MNHEY, CDR2 SMNVEV (reference sequence). The CDR3 nucleotides read TGTGCCAGCTCTGTAGGGGCCAACGTCCTGACTTTC. It encodes CASSVGANVLTF.

This chain joins TRBV11-3 and TRBJ2-3; D unclear. Trimming took off 2 bases at V and 3 bases at J, with 6 bases between the two ends. Per germline, CDR1 SGHNT and CDR2 YENEEA. CDR3 length: 13 amino acids. As DNA, the CDR3 is TGTGCCAGCAGCTTATCCCTTACAGATACGCAGTATTTT. Protein: CASSLSLTDTQYF.

A single count supports this clone. The genes are TRBV28 and TRBJ1-2, with a possible D match to TRBD1 (6 bases). V was shortened by 2 bases and J by 6 bases, with 13 bases between the two germline ends. This CDR3 has 14 amino acids. Germline CDR1 MDHEN, CDR2 SYDVKM. DNA of the CDR3: TGTGCCAGCAGTTTAGGTTTTCAGGGGAATGGCTACACCTTC. Its translation: CASSLGFQGNGYTF.

The chain carries TRBV6-1 and TRBJ2-5; possibly TRBD2 for D (6 bases). The length of the CDR3 is 15 residues. CDR1 MNHNS and CDR2 SASEGT come from the germline V gene. Deletions cut 4 bases from V and 2 bases from J, with 14 bases between. CDR3 residues: CASSAWGEVQETQYF. DNA for the CDR3: TGTGCCAGCAGTGCGTGGGGGGAGGTACAAGAGACCCAGTACTTC.

The J gene is TRBJ2-1, the V gene TRBV7-2, with D possibly matching TRBD1 (5 bases). Trimming shortened V by 2 bases and J by 0 bases, and 5 bases separated the two germline ends. CDR3 size: 14 residues. The germline CDR1 and CDR2 sequences are SGHTA and FQGNSA. The CDR3 DNA follows: TGTGCCAGCAGCTTAACAGGCTCCTACAATGAGCAGTTCTTC. This gives the protein CASSLTGSYNEQFF. Full variable domain (missing parts from reference TRBV7-2 and TRBJ2-1): GAGVSQSPSNKVTEKGKDVELRCDPISGHTALYWYRQSLGQGLEFLIYFQGNSAPDKSGLPSDRFSAERTGGSVSTLTIQRTQQEDSAVYLCASSLTGSYNEQFFGPGTRLTVL.